This T cell receptor (beta chain) was identified in a study of OX40 agonist ivuxolimab in advanced cancers. General observations from the study: Researchers did not establish what antigens the expanded peripheral T cells target. CD4+ and CD8+ T cells in blood underwent clonal expansion by week 6 at 0.1 to 3.0 mg/kg.

With regard to this clone: Its antigen remains unknown.

Assay used: immunoSEQ multiplex PCR; TCRdb lists only in-frame clones, some missing. The sample holds about 82,000 clones, about 90% seen once. Trimming pared 2 bases from V and 0 bases from J, leaving 14 bases between. The germline gives CDR1 MGHRA, CDR2 YSYEKL. The CDR3 sequence is 16 residues long. The chain is built from TRBV4-1 and TRBJ2-7, with D unclear. The sample was CD4+ or CD8+ T cells sorted from blood, taken in a trial of the OX40 agonist ivuxolimab. This TCR was sampled from an adult with an advanced solid tumor such as melanoma, head and neck, liver or kidney cancer. The CDR3 here is CASSQTFVQSSYEQYF. As DNA, the CDR3 is TGCGCCAGCAGCCAAACCTTCGTCCAGAGCTCCTACGAGCAGTACTTC.